This is a list of T cell receptor beta chains from one sample in a study of blood T cell repertoires in COVID-19. Repertoires were generated with immunoSEQ multiplex PCR, while TCRdb's copy carries only in-frame clones and drops some. The sample holds roughly 280,000 clones, approximately 90% seen once. Sequenced: PBMCs or T cells enriched from blood (not recorded which). These receptors all stem from a man aged 35-49 years who had been exposed to COVID-19. The CDR3 runs from the conserved cysteine through the conserved F or W. A D gene is named only where the DNA matches it firmly. Clone sizes are given selectively: once, few, many, or a class where the clone is expanded.

v_gene	j_gene	d_gene	abundance	CDR3nt	CDR3aa
TRBV12-3/TRBV12-4	TRBJ1-5	NA	NA	TGTGCCAGCAGTTTTCAGGCCACGGCCCAGCATTTT	CASSFQATAQHF
TRBV28	TRBJ2-1	NA	NA	TGTGCCAGCATCCCCCAGGGGGGCTCCTACAATGAGCAGTTCTTC	CASIPQGGSYNEQFF
TRBV19	TRBJ2-5	NA	NA	TGTGCCAGTAGTAATGGGGGCGCGGTTCAAGAGACCCAGTACTTC	CASSNGGAVQETQYF
TRBV5-6	TRBJ1-3	TRBD1	NA	TGTGCCAGCAGCTTGGAGGTGGACAGGGAGTACGGAAACACCATATATTTT	CASSLEVDREYGNTIYF
TRBV27	TRBJ2-1	NA	NA	TGTGCCAATCCCCAGGCCCATCAAGCCAATGAGCAGTTCTTC	CANPQAHQANEQFF
TRBV29-1	TRBJ2-7	TRBD1	NA	TGCAGTGCAAAGACAGGGTCCTCCTACGAGCAGTACTTC	CSAKTGSSYEQYF
TRBV28	TRBJ2-7	TRBD1	NA	TGTGCCAGCAGTTCGACAGGGGGGACATCAGCCGAGCAGTACTTC	CASSSTGGTSAEQYF
TRBV9	TRBJ2-3	NA	NA	TGTGCCAGCAGCGTAGTGGGGACTAGCACAGATACGCAGTATTTT	CASSVVGTSTDTQYF
TRBV9	TRBJ2-7	NA	NA	TGTGCCAGCAGCGTAGCCACGGGAGAGCCCTACGAGCAGTACTTC	CASSVATGEPYEQYF
TRBV3-1/TRBV3-2	TRBJ1-5	NA	NA	TGTGCCAGCAGCCAAGGACAGGGCAATCAGCCCCAGCATTTT	CASSQGQGNQPQHF
TRBV7-6	TRBJ1-1	NA	NA	TGTGCCAGCAGCTTTTTGAGAAACACTGAAGCTTTCTTT	CASSFLRNTEAFF
TRBV13	TRBJ1-1	NA	NA	TGTGCCAGCAGCCGGCGGGACCGGGGCCCTGAAGCTTTCTTT	CASSRRDRGPEAFF
TRBV27	TRBJ2-1	NA	NA	TGTGCCAGCAGTTTATTCTCAGGGCGCTCCTACAATGAGCAGTTCTTC	CASSLFSGRSYNEQFF
TRBV2	TRBJ1-2	NA	NA	TGTGCCAGCAGGACAGATTATGGCTACACCTTC	CASRTDYGYTF
TRBV12-5	TRBJ2-7	NA	NA	TGTGCTAGTGGTTCGGTCGGTGACTCGAGCTCCTACGAGCAGTACTTC	CASGSVGDSSSYEQYF
TRBV13	TRBJ1-2	NA	NA	TGTGCCAGCAGCTTAGCCGGGGAGTATGGCTACACCTTC	CASSLAGEYGYTF
TRBV4-2	TRBJ1-2	NA	NA	TGTGCCAGCAGCCAAGATAATTTGCGGGGGGCGGTTGGCTACACCTTC	CASSQDNLRGAVGYTF
TRBV9	TRBJ2-1	NA	once	TGTGCCAGCAGCGCAAGCCTAGCGCCCTCCTACAATGAGCAGTTCTTC	CASSASLAPSYNEQFF
TRBV5-1	TRBJ1-3	NA	NA	TGCGCCAGCAGCTTGGCAGGGGCTGGAAACACCATATATTTT	CASSLAGAGNTIYF
TRBV28	TRBJ1-6	TRBD1	NA	TGTGCCAGCAGCCCAGGGGGCAGTAAATCACCCCTCCACTTT	CASSPGGSKSPLHF
TRBV2	TRBJ2-7	NA	NA	TGTGCCAGCAGTGAAGTCCTGGAGTCCTACGAGCAGTACTTC	CASSEVLESYEQYF
TRBV4-1	TRBJ2-1	NA	NA	TGCGCCAGCAGCCAAGTGAGGAGCGAGAAGGAAGATGAGCAGTTCTTC	CASSQVRSEKEDEQFF
TRBV11-2	TRBJ2-7	TRBD1	NA	TGTGCCAGCAGCTTGGGGGACAGGGACTACGAGCAGTACTTC	CASSLGDRDYEQYF
TRBV2	TRBJ2-5	NA	NA	TGTGCCAGCAGTGATTCGGGAGTCGAGGAGACCCAGTACTTC	CASSDSGVEETQYF
TRBV4-1	TRBJ2-5	TRBD2	NA	TGCGCCAGCAGCCTGACTAGCGGGAGAACTGAGACCCAGTACTTC	CASSLTSGRTETQYF
TRBV27	TRBJ2-3	TRBD2	NA	TGTGCCAGCAGTTTACGACCTAGCGGGAGGGCCGGGTGGAAGACAGATACGCAGTATTTT	CASSLRPSGRAGWKTDTQYF
TRBV19	TRBJ2-7	NA	NA	TGTGCCAGTAGTATTGCCGTCACGGGTAGCTCCTACGAGCAGTACTTC	CASSIAVTGSSYEQYF
TRBV7-9	TRBJ2-1	TRBD2	NA	TGTGCCAGCAGCCCTAGCGGGTGGGGGGGCAATGAGCAGTTCTTC	CASSPSGWGGNEQFF
TRBV28	TRBJ2-1	NA	NA	TGTGCCAGCAGTTTAACAAGTCATGAGCAGTTCTTC	CASSLTSHEQFF
TRBV19	TRBJ2-1	NA	NA	TGTGCCAGTAGAGGGCAGGGGTTCTACAATGAGCAGTTCTTC	CASRGQGFYNEQFF
TRBV29-1	TRBJ1-1	NA	NA	TGCAGCGGACAGGTAGCGAACACTGAAGCTTTCTTT	CSGQVANTEAFF
TRBV24-1	TRBJ2-5	NA	NA	TGTGCCACCAGTGTCTCTAGCGCCCAAGAGACCCAGTACTTC	CATSVSSAQETQYF
TRBV4-3	TRBJ2-2	NA	NA	TGCGCCAGCAGCCAAGATCGACGGGCCGGGGAGCTGTTTTTT	CASSQDRRAGELFF
TRBV6-5	TRBJ1-1	TRBD1	NA	TGTGCCAGCAGTTTGGACAGGGGAGGGACTGAAGCTTTCTTT	CASSLDRGGTEAFF
TRBV11-2	TRBJ1-5	NA	once	TGTGCCAGCAGCCCCACACCTAGTCAGCCCCAGCATTTT	CASSPTPSQPQHF
TRBV11-3	TRBJ1-2	NA	NA	TGTGCCAGCAGCTTCGGAGGGACGGGAATAGTCACCTTC	CASSFGGTGIVTF
TRBV19	TRBJ2-2	NA	NA	TGTGCCAGTAGCGGATACGAGAGGTTAAGGGGCGGGGAGCTGTTTTTT	CASSGYERLRGGELFF
TRBV5-1	TRBJ2-2	TRBD2	NA	TGCGCCAGCAGCTATTACGCGGGACTAGCGGGAGGCGGGGAGCTGTTTTTT	CASSYYAGLAGGGELFF
TRBV7-9	TRBJ2-5	TRBD1	NA	TGTGCCAGCAGCCAGACAGGGGGGAAAGAGACCCAGTACTTC	CASSQTGGKETQYF
TRBV28	TRBJ2-7	NA	NA	TGTGCCGGGGCAGAACACGAGTCTCGCGAGCAGTACTTC	CAGAEHESREQYF
TRBV11-2	TRBJ1-2	NA	NA	TGTGCCAGCAGCTTAACCGGGGGACTTAACTATGGCTACACCTTC	CASSLTGGLNYGYTF